The next 32 T cell receptor beta chains were all read from a single sample in a study of blood T cell repertoires in COVID-19. Measured with immunoSEQ multiplex PCR; TCRdb has only the in-frame clones, and not every one. The table has almost 300,000 clones, around 87% seen once. The sample comprised peripheral blood. The source of these receptors is an older man with acute or convalescent COVID-19.

The V gene is TRBV6-1, the J gene TRBJ1-2; 8 bases map to TRBD1. From germline, CDR1 is MNHNS and CDR2 SASEGT. The CDR3 runs 16 residues. After removal of 1 base from V and 4 bases from J, the junction contained 8 bases not matched to a gene. Written as DNA, the CDR3 is TGTGCCAGCAGTGAAGAGTGGCAGGGGGCAGGCTATGGCTACACCTTC. Protein sequence: CASSEEWQGAGYGYTF.

J is TRBJ1-4 and V is TRBV28; D uncertain. CDR1 MDHEN and CDR2 SYDVKM come from the germline V gene. The V end lost 5 bases, the J end lost 4 bases, and 20 bases lay between the germline ends. CDR3 length: 17 amino acids. CDR3 bases: TGTGCCAGCAGTCCCCCCGAGGGTCGAGGAGTTAATGAAAAACTGTTTTTT. It yields the protein CASSPPEGRGVNEKLFF. The whole variable domain, filled in from reference TRBV28 and TRBJ1-4, reads DVKVTQSSRYLVKRTGEKVFLECVQDMDHENMFWYRQDPGLGLRLIYFSYDVKMKEKGDIPEGYSVSREKKERFSLILESASTNQTSMYLCASSPPEGRGVNEKLFFGSGTQLSVL.

The chain is built from TRBV10-1 and TRBJ1-1; tentative D call: TRBD1 (5 bases). This CDR3 region has 15 residues. The V end was cut by 0 bases, the J end by 4 bases, with 12 bases between. Germline CDR1 is WNHNN and CDR2 is SYGVQD (reference sequence). The CDR3 sequence is CASSESGGFRTEAFF. The CDR3 DNA reads TGCGCCAGCAGTGAGTCGGGGGGTTTTCGCACTGAAGCTTTCTTT.

The J gene is TRBJ2-7, the V gene TRBV27, with TRBD2 matching 9 bases. Unmatched junction bases numbered 5, after V lost 3 bases and J lost 2 bases. From germline, CDR1 is MNHEY and CDR2 SMNVEV (reference sequence). CDR3 length: 15 amino acids. The CDR3 DNA sequence: TGTGCCAGCAGTTTGGTAGCGGGGGTCACCTACGAGCAGTACTTC. This gives the protein CASSLVAGVTYEQYF.

As concerns this clone: Other DNA sequences of this sample code for an identical CDR3. This rearrangement joins TRBV28 to TRBJ1-3, with TRBD1 as a possible D gene (6 bases). Germline values: CDR1 MDHEN, CDR2 SYDVKM. This CDR3 region has 15 residues. The V and J ends lost 2 bases and 4 bases respectively, with 12 bases between them. The CDR3 loop reads CASSLRGAGGNTIYF. The CDR3, as DNA: TGTGCCAGCAGTTTACGGGGGGCAGGAGGAAACACCATATATTTT.

The chain has TRBV24-1 and TRBJ1-4; 8 bases fit TRBD1. CDR3 size: 17 residues. V was pared by 9 bases and J by 7 bases, with 18 bases of the junction left unmatched. The germline V gene has CDR1 KGHDR and CDR2 SFDVKD. The DNA of the CDR3 is TGTGCCACCCGGCCCCCGCAGGGGGCGAAGGGAGGTGAAAAACTGTTTTTT. It specifies CATRPPQGAKGGEKLFF.

This rearrangement joins TRBV27 to TRBJ2-7, with D possibly matching TRBD2 (6 bases). The V gene lost 5 bases and the J gene lost 2 bases, with 16 bases spanning the gap. Germline-derived CDR1 and CDR2 are MNHEY and SMNVEV (reference sequence). The CDR3 sequence is 15 residues long. CDR3 loop: CASSRPGTGAYEQYF. The CDR3 DNA reads as TGTGCCAGCAGTAGACCCGGGACTGGAGCCTACGAGCAGTACTTC.

The genes are TRBV4-2 and TRBJ2-7, with D possibly TRBD1 on 6 matching bases. The CDR3 covers 15 residues. Germline CDR1 is LGHNA and CDR2 is YNFKEQ. The V gene lost 3 bases and the J gene lost 6 bases, with 18 bases spanning the gap. The CDR3 loop reads CASSQDPGAKGEQYF. As DNA, the CDR3 is TGTGCCAGCAGCCAGGACCCAGGGGCGAAGGGCGAGCAGTACTTC.

The chain combines TRBV20-1 with TRBJ1-2; TRBD1 might be the D (5 bases). This CDR3 contains 11 residues. Trimming pared 6 bases from V and 7 bases from J, leaving 12 bases between. Per germline, CDR1 DFQATT and CDR2 SNEGSKA (reference sequence). The CDR3 is CSAAAGVGYTF. The CDR3 DNA sequence: TGCAGTGCCGCAGCGGGGGTTGGCTACACCTTC.

This clone was recorded once. J is TRBJ1-3 and V is TRBV16; no clear D. Germline-derived CDR1 and CDR2 are KGHSY and FQNENV. Trimming stripped 4 bases from V and 4 bases from J, with 11 bases between. The CDR3 has 14 amino acids. The CDR3 is CASSPTWSGNTIYF. The DNA for the CDR3 is TGTGCCAGCAGCCCGACATGGTCAGGAAACACCATATATTTT.

This clone was counted only a few times. The rearrangement links TRBV19 to TRBJ2-1; TRBD2 aligns across 10 bases. The CDR3 extends over 14 amino acids. Germline lookup yields CDR1 LNHDA and CDR2 SQIVND (reference sequence). The V gene end was trimmed by 7 bases and the J gene end by 5 bases; junction bases not matched to a gene: 5. CDR3 sequence reads: CASIASGGNNEQFF. DNA for the CDR3: TGTGCCAGTATTGCTAGCGGGGGAAACAATGAGCAGTTCTTC.

This clone was recorded once. This chain uses TRBV5-4 with TRBJ2-1; D is ambiguous. Trimming shortened V by 0 bases and J by 7 bases, and 8 bases separated the two germline ends. Germline-derived CDR1 and CDR2 are SGHNT and YYREEE (reference sequence). This CDR3 is built from 13 residues. The CDR3 DNA is TGTGCCAGCAGCTTGGGTCCGAGGAATGAGCAGTTCTTC. This encodes CASSLGPRNEQFF. The full variable domain, completed using reference TRBV5-4 and TRBJ2-1, is ETGVTQSPTHLIKTRGQQVTLRCSSQSGHNTVSWYQQALGQGPQFIFQYYREEENGRGNFPPRFSGLQFPNYSSELNVNALELDDSALYLCASSLGPRNEQFFGPGTRLTVL.

The V gene is TRBV28, the J gene TRBJ1-2; a weak D match, TRBD1 (5 bases). Trimming stripped 2 bases from V and 0 bases from J, with 10 bases between. The CDR3 is made up of 15 amino acids. The germline V gene encodes CDR1 MDHEN and CDR2 SYDVKM. In DNA form, the CDR3 reads TGTGCCAGCAGTTTAGTAGGGGCGGCTAACTATGGCTACACCTTC. Its protein product is CASSLVGAANYGYTF.

The J gene is TRBJ1-2, the V gene TRBV19; D is ambiguous. Between the trimmed V and J ends, which lost 3 bases and 0 bases, there was a span of 8 bases. Germline CDR1 reads LNHDA; CDR2 reads SQIVND (reference sequence). The CDR3 loop spans 14 amino acids. The CDR3 spells CASSMTPSNYGYTF. The CDR3, as DNA: TGTGCCAGTAGTATGACACCCTCTAACTATGGCTACACCTTC.

The chain recombines TRBV14 with TRBJ1-6; D ambiguous. Germline V lookup: CDR1 SGHDN, CDR2 FVKESK. V dropped 4 bases and J dropped 9 bases, with 7 bases sitting between them. The CDR3 consists of 12 residues. This CDR3 is CASSLGGSPLHF. The CDR3 bases are TGTGCCAGCAGCCTCGGAGGTTCACCCCTCCACTTT. The whole variable domain, filled in from reference TRBV14 and TRBJ1-6, reads EAGVTQFPSHSVIEKGQTVTLRCDPISGHDNLYWYRRVMGKEIKFLLHFVKESKQDESGMPNNRFLAERTGGTYSTLKVQPAELEDSGVYFCASSLGGSPLHFGNGTRLTVT.

The chain employs TRBV19 and TRBJ1-4, with 8 nucleotides matching TRBD1. The germline gives CDR1 LNHDA, CDR2 SQIVND (reference sequence). With 4 bases clipped from V and 2 bases from J, the junction kept 3 bases outside the gene matches. The CDR3 is 15 amino acids. The CDR3 reads CASSTQGATNEKLFF. The CDR3 DNA reads as TGTGCCAGTAGTACCCAGGGGGCCACTAATGAAAAACTGTTTTTT.

The chain recombines TRBV11-1 with TRBJ1-3; D remains ambiguous. This CDR3 has 12 amino acids. CDR1 is SGHAT and CDR2 is FQDESV in the germline V gene (reference sequence). Between the trimmed V and J ends, which lost 5 bases and 4 bases, there was a span of 6 bases. Here the CDR3 reads CASSNKGNTIYF. Here the CDR3 DNA reads TGTGCCAGCAGCAACAAAGGAAACACCATATATTTT.

The chain uses TRBV10-3 and TRBJ1-2; possibly TRBD1 for D (5 bases). Germline CDR1 and CDR2: ENHRY and SYGVKD. The V end was cut by 6 bases, the J end by 6 bases, with 20 bases between. CDR3 size: 15 residues. The CDR3 DNA follows: TGTGCCATCAGGTCTTCAACAGCGGCGGGGGATGGCTACACCTTC. Its protein is CAIRSSTAAGDGYTF.

The chain joins TRBV19 to TRBJ2-1; 9 nucleotides line up with TRBD2. Trimming removed 7 bases from V and 5 bases from J; junction bases left unmatched: 6. This CDR3 comprises 14 residues. Germline lookup yields CDR1 LNHDA and CDR2 SQIVND (reference sequence). The chain's CDR3 is CASKGGGAHNEQFF. DNA for the CDR3: TGTGCCAGTAAGGGCGGGGGGGCCCACAATGAGCAGTTCTTC.

CDR3 DNA: TGCGCCAGCAGCGTGGGACAGGGGGCGCTTGGGTATGGCTACACCTTC. It yields the protein CASSVGQGALGYGYTF. J is TRBJ1-2 and V is TRBV5-1; TRBD1 agrees at 12 bases. Germline CDR1 SGHRS, CDR2 YFSETQ. V shed 4 bases, J shed 5 bases, and the junction held 9 bases outside the gene matches. CDR3 length: 16 amino acids.

The chain combines TRBV27 with TRBJ2-5; 10 bases fit TRBD1. Germline CDR1 and CDR2: MNHEY and SMNVEV (reference sequence). The CDR3 spans 15 residues. The V segment lost 5 bases and the J segment 3 bases; nucleotides outside the gene matches: 6. Here the CDR3 reads CASSRYGQGEETQYF. DNA for the CDR3: TGTGCCAGCAGTAGATACGGACAGGGGGAAGAGACCCAGTACTTC.

The rearrangement links TRBV18 to TRBJ2-7; 7 bases match TRBD1. This CDR3 contains 14 residues. Germline CDR1 reads KGHSH; CDR2 reads LQKENI. Trimming cost V 3 bases and J 4 bases; bases outside gene matches: 6. The CDR3 reads CASSPTGDSYEQYF. In DNA, the CDR3 is TGTGCCAGCTCACCTACAGGGGATTCGTACGAGCAGTACTTC.

The gene calls are TRBV19 and TRBJ1-2; TRBD1 matches at 9 bases. This CDR3 comprises 14 residues. Germline lookup yields CDR1 LNHDA and CDR2 SQIVND (reference sequence). Unmatched junction bases numbered 10, after V lost 7 bases and J lost 7 bases. The CDR3 nucleotides read TGTGCCAGTAAGCAGGACAGGGGAAGTTCTGGCTACACCTTC. It specifies CASKQDRGSSGYTF.

V and J are TRBV4-1 and TRBJ2-5; D ambiguous. Germline loops: CDR1 MGHRA, CDR2 YSYEKL. This CDR3 spans 15 amino acids. V shed 0 bases and J shed 0 bases, with 8 bases lying between them. The CDR3 DNA reads TGCGCCAGCAGCCAAGATCACAGTTACCAAGAGACCCAGTACTTC. Protein sequence: CASSQDHSYQETQYF.

Here the CDR3 reads CASSSMTSGRKETQYF. The DNA of the CDR3 is TGTGCCAGCAGCTCCATGACTAGCGGGAGGAAAGAGACCCAGTACTTC. V gene TRBV11-2 combines with J gene TRBJ2-5; 13 positions agree with TRBD2. CDR3 length: 16 residues. V gave up 4 bases and J gave up 3 bases; unmatched junction bases: 5. Germline-derived CDR1 and CDR2 are SGHAT and FQNNGV.

This rearrangement joins TRBV2 to TRBJ1-1; D may be TRBD1 (5 bases). Looked up from germline, CDR1 is SNHLY and CDR2 is FYNNEI. Trimming pared 2 bases from V and 7 bases from J, leaving 8 bases between. The CDR3 runs 12 residues. CDR3 coding DNA: TGTGCCAGCAGTGAATGGCAGGGTGAAGCTTTCTTT. This gives the protein CASSEWQGEAFF.

This rearrangement joins TRBV18 to TRBJ1-3; a possible D gene is TRBD1 (5 bases). Trimming stripped 6 bases from V and 0 bases from J, with 24 bases between. The CDR3 contains 19 residues. The germline V gene has CDR1 KGHSH and CDR2 LQKENI. The CDR3 DNA reads as TGTGCCAGCTCCCTTAACAGGTTGCCGAACCGTAGCTCTGGAAACACCATATATTTT. It encodes CASSLNRLPNRSSGNTIYF.

This chain connects TRBV30 to TRBJ1-6, with a weak D call TRBD1 (6 bases). V was trimmed by 1 base and J by 7 bases, leaving 8 bases between them. This CDR3 is built from 13 residues. CDR1 and CDR2 from the germline V gene are GTSNPN and SVGIG (reference sequence). The CDR3 region is CAWSAGVNSPLHF. The CDR3 DNA sequence: TGTGCCTGGAGTGCAGGGGTCAATTCACCCCTCCACTTT.

This clone showed up just once. J is TRBJ1-2 and V is TRBV18; D unclear. CDR3 size: 15 residues. V was shortened by 3 bases and J by 8 bases, with 19 bases between the two germline ends. Germline loops: CDR1 KGHSH, CDR2 LQKENI. The CDR3 loop reads CASSPEGRQDGGYTF. CDR3 DNA: TGTGCCAGCTCACCTGAGGGCCGGCAGGATGGAGGCTACACCTTC.

In its sample, this clone was seen once. A read error may account for a junction end that differs from germline. This chain connects TRBV2 to TRBJ2-3; the match to TRBD2 covers 11 bases. Germline V gene sequence: CDR1 SNHLY, CDR2 FYNNEI. This CDR3 comprises 18 residues. CDR3: CASSEVSLAGGRTDTQYF. CDR3 nucleotides: TGTGCCAGCAGCGAAGTGAGCTTAGCGGGAGGGCGGACAGATACGCAGTATTTT. The variable domain in full, with the rest retrieved from reference TRBV2 and TRBJ2-3, is EPEVTQTPSHQVTQMGQEVILRCVPISNHLYFYWYRQILGQKVEFLVSFYNNEISEKSEIFDDQFSVERPDGSNFTLKIRSTKLEDSAMYFCASSEVSLAGGRTDTQYFGPGTRLTVL.

V is TRBV11-3 and J is TRBJ2-7; 7 bases agree with TRBD1. From germline, CDR1 is SGHNT and CDR2 YENEEA. V lost 5 bases, J lost 7 bases, and 8 bases stayed unmatched. The CDR3 runs 13 residues. The CDR3 here is CASSRDRVNEQYF. DNA of the CDR3: TGTGCCAGCAGCCGTGACAGGGTTAATGAGCAGTACTTC. Filled out from reference TRBV11-3 and TRBJ2-7, the complete variable domain reads EAGVVQSPRYKIIEKKQPVAFWCNPISGHNTLYWYLQNLGQGPELLIRYENEEAVDDSQLPKDRFSAERLKGVDSTLKIQPAELGDSAVYLCASSRDRVNEQYFGPGTRLTVT.

The chain is built from TRBV7-8 and TRBJ1-3; TRBD1 aligns across 9 bases. V gave up 5 bases and J gave up 0 bases; unmatched junction bases: 8. The germline V gene encodes CDR1 SGHVS and CDR2 FQNEAQ. The CDR3 spans 17 residues. The CDR3 region is CASSPRTGVFSGNTIYF. The CDR3 DNA reads as TGTGCCAGCAGCCCCCGGACAGGGGTTTTCTCTGGAAACACCATATATTTT.